Listed below are T cell receptor beta chains from one sample, sequenced in a study of identical twins. TCRdb independently ran MiXCR on the 5' RACE reads; one entry per CDR3 protein. The sample contains over 600,000 distinct CDR3 sequences, 21% of which appear only once. These data were also filed under a second study, of T cells expressing NK-cell markers.

The material sequenced was PBMCs. The origin of the receptors is a woman in her late teens or twenties in good health. Each CDR3 is given with its conserved first and last residue. Fields, in order: J gene, clone size, D gene, V gene, CDR3 protein, CDR3 DNA. D genes are given only for firm matches. Clone size, where shown, is once, few, many, or a class for clones that have expanded.

J: TRBJ1-1; size: many; D: -; V: TRBV6-1; CDR3: CASSAQGAFF; DNA: TGTGCCAGCAGTGCGCAGGGAGCTTTCTTT
J: TRBJ1-1; size: -; D: -; V: TRBV12-3/TRBV12-4; CDR3: CASGGAREAFF; DNA: TGTGCCAGCGGGGGGGCACGTGAAGCTTTCTTT
J: TRBJ1-1; size: -; D: -; V: TRBV12-3/TRBV12-4; CDR3: CASSFGQRKNTEAFF; DNA: TGTGCCAGCAGCTTCGGACAGAGAAAGAACACTGAAGCTTTCTTT
J: TRBJ2-1; size: few; D: -; V: TRBV15; CDR3: CATSKTLGIWNEQFF; DNA: TGTGCCACCAGCAAGACTCTAGGGATTTGGAATGAGCAGTTCTTC
J: TRBJ2-1; size: few; D: -; V: TRBV4-3; CDR3: CASSQEFYNEQFF; DNA: TGCGCCAGCAGCCAAGAGTTCTACAATGAGCAGTTCTTC
J: TRBJ1-1; size: -; D: -; V: TRBV10-3; CDR3: CAISLGSGSEAFF; DNA: TGTGCCATCAGTCTAGGAAGCGGGTCCGAAGCTTTCTTT
J: TRBJ2-4; size: -; D: TRBD2; V: TRBV12-3/TRBV12-4; CDR3: CASRRGAGDIQYF; DNA: TGTGCCAGCAGACGTGGAGCGGGAGACATTCAGTACTTC
J: TRBJ1-1; size: many; D: -; V: TRBV29-1; CDR3: CSARGGLRVWNTEAFF; DNA: TGCAGCGCAAGGGGGGGATTAAGAGTTTGGAACACTGAAGCTTTCTTT
J: TRBJ2-7; size: many; D: -; V: TRBV4-2; CDR3: CASSQVAGSGEQYF; DNA: TGTGCCAGCAGCCAAGTCGCAGGATCGGGGGAGCAGTACTTC
J: TRBJ1-1; size: few; D: TRBD1; V: TRBV20-1; CDR3: CSALTGKSNTEAFF; DNA: TGCAGTGCCTTGACAGGGAAATCGAACACTGAAGCTTTCTTT
J: TRBJ2-4; size: few; D: TRBD1; V: TRBV6-1; CDR3: CASSRQGQGGYIQYF; DNA: TGTGCCAGCAGTCGGCAGGGACAGGGAGGCTACATTCAGTACTTC
J: TRBJ2-7; size: few; D: -; V: TRBV29-1; CDR3: CSVEDPGGPYEQYF; DNA: TGCAGCGTTGAAGATCCAGGTGGCCCCTACGAGCAGTACTTC
J: TRBJ2-1; size: many; D: TRBD2; V: TRBV9; CDR3: CASSVTGTSGYNEQFF; DNA: TGTGCCAGCAGCGTGACCGGGACTAGCGGTTACAATGAGCAGTTCTTC
J: TRBJ1-6; size: few; D: TRBD1; V: TRBV6-5; CDR3: CASSYSAGGHSPLHF; DNA: TGTGCCAGCAGTTACTCGGCAGGGGGCCATTCACCCCTCCACTTT
J: TRBJ2-5; size: -; D: TRBD2; V: TRBV20-1; CDR3: CSARVSGSSKTQYF; DNA: TGCAGTGCTAGAGTCAGCGGGAGTTCTAAGACCCAGTACTTC
J: TRBJ2-2; size: few; D: -; V: TRBV24-1; CDR3: CATSMQDSGELFF; DNA: TGTGCCACCAGTATGCAGGATTCCGGGGAGCTGTTTTTT
J: TRBJ2-7; size: -; D: -; V: TRBV12-3/TRBV12-4; CDR3: CACRTATYEQYF; DNA: TGTGCCTGCAGGACAGCCACCTACGAGCAGTACTTC
J: TRBJ2-1; size: few; D: TRBD1; V: TRBV9; CDR3: CASSERDRWGNEQFF; DNA: TGTGCCAGCAGCGAAAGGGACAGGTGGGGGAATGAGCAGTTCTTC
J: TRBJ2-3; size: few; D: -; V: TRBV20-1; CDR3: CSADLGPRTDTQYF; DNA: TGCAGTGCCGACCTGGGGCCCCGCACAGATACGCAGTATTTT
J: TRBJ2-2; size: few; D: -; V: TRBV6-2/TRBV6-3; CDR3: CASSYSTPGPTNTGELFF; DNA: TGTGCCAGCAGTTACTCGACCCCCGGACCCACGAACACCGGGGAGCTGTTTTTT
J: TRBJ2-7; size: -; D: TRBD1; V: TRBV30; CDR3: CAGGQGSYEQYF; DNA: TGTGCCGGTGGACAGGGATCCTACGAGCAGTACTTC
J: TRBJ2-7; size: -; D: -; V: TRBV28; CDR3: CASSKIREIYEQYF; DNA: TGTGCCAGCAGTAAGATTAGGGAGATTTACGAGCAGTACTTC